Included here is one TCR beta chain sequence, with context. Its target is unknown. One end of the junction does not line up with germline, which may come from a read error. This record belongs to a study of cytomegalovirus exposure and HLA in healthy donors. General study findings and limits: A missense DCLRE1C variant was associated with V- and J-gene trimming of TCR beta chains in a later analysis, and an independent cohort replicated the association.

With 60 Vbeta and 13 Jbeta primers, the PCR was carried out. Some clones are missing from TCRdb's copy, which holds only in-frame ones; the method was immunoSEQ multiplex PCR. The repertoire holds 180,000 or so clones, with 60% to 80% as singletons. CDR1 and CDR2 (germline): KGHSH, LQKENI. The CDR3 spans 16 residues. Sequencing used PBMCs. The clonotype was recovered from a woman aged 40 to 50 in good health and CMV-seropositive. The chain links TRBV18 to TRBJ1-2; the D gene is possibly TRBD1 (5 bases). The CDR3 is CASSFDSLFFNYGCTF. The CDR3 DNA is TGTGCCAGCTCATTCGACAGCTTATTCTTTAACTATGGCTGCACCTTC.